This T cell receptor (beta chain) was identified in a study of CD8 T cells in ankylosing spondylitis. The study, taken as a whole, reports: Reportedly, matched ankylosing spondylitis synovial fluid was significantly enriched for disease-linked clones.

A note on this clonotype: Its antigen is unidentified.

This CDR3 is 17 amino acids long. Germline assignment: CDR1 SEHNR and CDR2 FQNEAQ (reference sequence). With 5 bases removed from V and 0 bases from J, the gap between germline ends came to 19 bases. TCRdb re-analysed the 5' RACE reads in MiXCR, keeping a single row per CDR3 protein. The sample has some 150,000 distinct CDR3 sequences, about 42% seen once; the top ten hold 13% to 15%. The TCR comes from a male donor with ankylosing spondylitis. Sequenced sample: synovial fluid, either unsorted or a sorted T cell fraction (not recorded which). The chain uses TRBV7-9 and TRBJ1-2; no reliable D call. This chain's CDR3 is CASSPPRGSSANYGYTF. The CDR3 DNA reads TGTGCCAGCAGCCCACCCCGGGGAAGTTCCGCTAACTATGGCTACACCTTC.